The 19 T cell receptor beta chains given below trace back to one sample, sequenced in a study of T cell responses to AZD1222 COVID-19 vaccine. Only in-frame clones appear in the TCRdb table, and some are missing; sequencing was by immunoSEQ multiplex PCR. The sample has 160,000 or so clones; less than 95% are singletons. Sequencing used peripheral blood, obtained on day 0 of AZD1222 vaccination. The receptors here all came from an adult in good health.

J is TRBJ2-1 and V is TRBV28; D ambiguous. The CDR3 sequence is 10 residues long. Germline V gene sequence: CDR1 MDHEN, CDR2 SYDVKM. The ends were cut back, 5 bases at V and 10 bases at J, with 6 bases in the middle. CDR3 sequence (DNA): TGTGCCAGCAGTCTTATCGAGCAGTTCTTC. This translates into CASSLIEQFF.

CDR3 in DNA: TGTGCCAGCAGCTCTCTCCGGCACGGAAACACAGATACGCAGTATTTT. It specifies CASSSLRHGNTDTQYF. The genes are TRBV5-6 and TRBJ2-3; D gene unclear. Trimming shortened V by 3 bases and J by 2 bases, and 16 bases separated the two germline ends. The V gene's germline CDR1 is SGHDT and CDR2 YYEEEE. The CDR3 is 16 residues long.

V usage is TRBV5-1 and J usage is TRBJ2-7, with unresolved D. Germline loops: CDR1 SGHRS, CDR2 YFSETQ. V lost 4 bases and J 8 bases, leaving 22 bases between the germline ends. This CDR3 region has 15 residues. Here the CDR3 DNA reads TGCGCCAGCAGCACCACCCGACCCAGCGAGTCCCAGCAGTACTTC. The encoded protein is CASSTTRPSESQQYF.

The chain combines TRBV7-9 with TRBJ2-1; the match to TRBD2 covers 8 bases. The length of the CDR3 is 16 residues. V gave up 5 bases and J gave up 8 bases; unmatched junction bases: 14. Germline V CDR1 and CDR2: SEHNR, FQNEAQ (reference sequence). The CDR3: CASSPRSGKRSHEQFF. CDR3 sequence (DNA): TGTGCCAGCAGCCCCCGTAGCGGGAAAAGGTCCCATGAGCAGTTCTTC. Filled out from reference TRBV7-9 and TRBJ2-1, the complete variable domain reads DTGVSQNPRHKITKRGQNVTFRCDPISEHNRLYWYRQTLGQGPEFLTYFQNEAQLEKSRLLSDRFSAERPKGSFSTLEIQRTEQGDSAMYLCASSPRSGKRSHEQFFGPGTRLTVL.

This sequence joins TRBV7-6 and TRBJ2-3; D not resolved. V gave up 5 bases and J gave up 10 bases, with 16 bases separating them. The CDR3 sequence is 13 residues long. Germline CDR1 SGHVS, CDR2 FNYEAQ. The CDR3, as DNA: TGTGCCAGCAGCCTTAGGACCATGGAAGCGCAGTATTTT. This gives the protein CASSLRTMEAQYF.

This chain uses TRBV6-1 with TRBJ1-2; D unclear. Germline-derived CDR1 and CDR2 are MNHNS and SASEGT. The CDR3 has 13 amino acids. V was shortened by 6 bases and J by 8 bases, with 16 bases between the two germline ends. The CDR3 nucleotides read TGTGCCAGCAGCTTTCGGGTAATTTGGGGCTACACCTTC. It encodes CASSFRVIWGYTF.

This clone was observed a single time. The chain is built from TRBV4-3 and TRBJ2-2; TRBD2 aligns across 13 bases. CDR1 LGHNA and CDR2 YSLEER come from the germline V gene. This CDR3 has 18 amino acids. V was pared by 0 bases and J by 7 bases, with 8 bases of the junction left unmatched. The DNA of the CDR3 is TGCGCCAGCAGCCAAGAGTCACTAGCGGGAGGGCCAGGCGGGGAGCTGTTTTTT. Translation: CASSQESLAGGPGGELFF.

In this sample, this clone turned up once. The rearrangement uses TRBV14 and TRBJ1-2; TRBD1 matches 7 bases. V shed 6 bases, J shed 8 bases, and the junction held 15 bases outside the gene matches. The germline V gene has CDR1 SGHDN and CDR2 FVKESK. This CDR3 is 15 amino acids long. The CDR3 here is CASSYGDRVGEGYTF. CDR3 in DNA: TGTGCCAGCAGTTACGGAGACAGGGTAGGGGAAGGCTACACCTTC.

DNA for the CDR3: TGTGCCAGTAGTATTGGGCCCAACTCCTACAATGAGCAGTTCTTC. It yields the protein CASSIGPNSYNEQFF. The chain couples TRBV19 to TRBJ2-1; D ambiguous. The CDR3 loop spans 15 amino acids. Germline CDR1 reads LNHDA; CDR2 reads SQIVND (reference sequence). Trimming took 3 bases from V and 0 from J, leaving 9 bases between them.

The chain joins TRBV27 to TRBJ1-6; 7 bases match TRBD1. This CDR3 region has 14 residues. The germline CDR1 and CDR2 sequences are MNHEY and SMNVEV (reference sequence). V gave up 8 bases and J gave up 7 bases; unmatched junction bases: 8. The CDR3 loop reads CASGYDRENSPLHF. The CDR3 DNA is TGTGCCAGCGGGTACGACAGGGAGAATTCACCCCTCCACTTT.

This chain uses TRBV18 with TRBJ2-3; D uncertain. Germline CDR1 KGHSH, CDR2 LQKENI. The ends were cut back, 2 bases at V and 3 bases at J, with 12 bases in the middle. This CDR3 is built from 15 residues. CDR3 region: CASSPYSLGTDTQYF. CDR3 coding DNA: TGTGCCAGCTCACCATACAGTCTTGGTACAGATACGCAGTATTTT.

The rearrangement uses TRBV19 and TRBJ2-6; TRBD1 might be the D (6 bases). This CDR3 is 17 amino acids long. V was clipped by 6 bases and J by 0 bases, with 15 bases between them. From germline, CDR1 is LNHDA and CDR2 SQIVND (reference sequence). CDR3 coding DNA: TGTGCCAGTAGCCCGGTACAGGGAAGCTCTGGGGCCAACGTCCTGACTTTC. Residues: CASSPVQGSSGANVLTF.

The chain uses TRBV3-1 (or the pseudogene TRBV3-2) and TRBJ2-1; 10 nucleotides align to TRBD2. Looked up from germline, CDR1 is LGHDT and CDR2 is YNNKEL (reference sequence). The CDR3 covers 18 residues. J gave up 8 bases and V 0 bases, and 13 bases lay outside the gene matches. The chain's CDR3 is CASSQDPFLAGVPDEQFF. DNA of the CDR3: TGTGCCAGCAGCCAAGACCCCTTTCTAGCGGGAGTGCCGGATGAGCAGTTCTTC.

The chain recombines TRBV21-1 with TRBJ1-2; the DNA was not compared with TRBD1, the D call given in the table. TRBV21-1 is a pseudogene. The CDR3 is made up of 14 amino acids. The CDR3 protein is CASTKTGQGYGYTF. The CDR3 DNA follows: TGTGCCAGCACTAAAACGGGACAGGGGTATGGCTACACCTTC.

The chain is built from TRBV13 and TRBJ1-3; weak D call: TRBD1 (6 bases). V was shortened by 2 bases and J by 0 bases, with 11 bases between the two germline ends. There are 16 residues in the CDR3. Germline CDR1 PRHDT, CDR2 FYEKMQ (reference sequence). CDR3 sequence reads: CASSLRDTSSGNTIYF. CDR3 coding DNA: TGTGCCAGCAGCTTACGGGACACGAGCTCTGGAAACACCATATATTTT. The full variable domain, completed using reference TRBV13 and TRBJ1-3, is AAGVIQSPRHLIKEKRETATLKCYPIPRHDTVYWYQQGPGQDPQFLISFYEKMQSDKGSIPDRFSAQQFSDYHSELNMSSLELGDSALYFCASSLRDTSSGNTIYFGEGSWLTVV.

J is TRBJ2-7 and V is TRBV28; TRBD2 aligns across 8 bases. The junction had 12 bases not matched to a gene; V was cut back by 3 bases and J by 2 bases. The germline V gene has CDR1 MDHEN and CDR2 SYDVKM. The CDR3 spans 17 residues. For the CDR3, the DNA is TGTGCCAGCAGTTTGATCGGGAGGGCCTCTGCGACCTACGAGCAGTACTTC. Protein: CASSLIGRASATYEQYF.

This chain uses TRBV27 with TRBJ2-7, with 9 bases matching TRBD1. In germline, CDR1 is MNHEY, CDR2 SMNVEV (reference sequence). The CDR3 is made up of 14 amino acids. The ends lost 3 bases at V and 4 bases at J; junction bases unmatched: 4. CDR3 protein: CASSLGTGHYEQYF. The CDR3 coding sequence is TGTGCCAGCAGTTTGGGGACAGGGCATTACGAGCAGTACTTC.

The V gene is TRBV19, the J gene TRBJ2-2; D possibly matches TRBD1 or TRBD2 (5 bases each). Germline CDR1 and CDR2: LNHDA and SQIVND (reference sequence). V shed 3 bases and J shed 5 bases, with 16 bases lying between them. The CDR3 loop spans 16 amino acids. The CDR3 sequence: CASSIPRGRRTGELFF. As DNA, the CDR3 is TGTGCCAGTAGTATCCCCCGGGGACGGAGAACCGGGGAGCTGTTTTTT.

This chain joins TRBV28 and TRBJ2-7; D ambiguous. This CDR3 is built from 13 residues. Germline V gene sequence: CDR1 MDHEN, CDR2 SYDVKM. V was clipped by 3 bases and J by 2 bases, with 8 bases between them. The CDR3 nucleotides read TGTGCCAGCAGTTTGGGCTACACCTACGAGCAGTACTTC. Translating gives CASSLGYTYEQYF.